The present T cell receptor beta chain was sequenced within a study of a mutant IDH1 vaccine in newly diagnosed glioma (dated by TCRdb to the early 2020s). Describing the broader study: Patients received eight vaccinations in weeks 1, 3, 5, 7, 11, 15, 19 and 23, corresponding to visits V03 through V10. Vaccination started 4-6 weeks after radiotherapy alone, or was given together with temozolomide cycles in the groups whose treatment included chemotherapy. Of the approximately 30 treated patients, roughly 60% were male and about 40% were female, and the mean age was approximately 37 years. Prior to enrollment, patients had been given standard therapy consisting of radiotherapy alone, temozolomide alone, or radiochemotherapy with temozolomide, with the combination given to most patients. Peripheral blood was drawn at six visits: V03 (baseline), V05, V07, V10, V12 and V13. Longitudinal TCRB deep sequencing was done for 25 to 30 treated patients, wherever samples were available for exploratory analyses. General conclusions and limits of the study: It was noted by the authors that analyses of patient blood samples could not be reproduced owing to sample limitations. Immune responses induced by the vaccine were seen in about 93% of patients across multiple MHC alleles. No apparent relationship was observed between pseudoprogression and alterations in the top peripheral T cell clonotypes detected by TCRB sequencing. PBMC samples for TCRB deep sequencing were selected based on availability.

Read against the paper, the sample's time point label means: week 5, during vaccination. Each vaccine dose, consisting of 300 ug of a 20-mer mutant IDH1 peptide in Montanide, was administered subcutaneously with topical imiquimod. Newly diagnosed WHO grade 3 or 4 IDH1-mutant astrocytomas showing loss of nuclear ATRX were present in the donors. The samples were drawn from NOA16, a multicentre, single-arm, open-label phase I trial in Germany that tested a mutant IDH1 peptide vaccine in humans for the first time. The DNeasy Blood and Tissue Kit was used to extract genomic DNA from EDTA blood for TCRB sequencing. For this clone: The clone's antigen remains unknown. Base qualities are missing; no much larger clone stands one base away.

The method was the immunoSEQ multiplex PCR assay. The hsTCRB Kit was used according to the manufacturer's protocol to amplify rearranged TCR beta chain sequences. TCRB libraries were sequenced on an Illumina MiSeq. Processing in the source paper ran as follows. The kit vendor's proprietary platform handled demultiplexing, trimming and gene mapping. TCRdb took over this immuneACCESS table, retaining in-frame rearrangements with V and J assigned. Such tables are incomplete; in checked studies, under half of the missing clones stem from an unresolved V gene, and the remainder is unexplained. Clonal size and the V and J genes are those of that table, whereas D and trimming came from the DNA. Recorded for this sample are 45,000 to 55,000 clones; around 80% of them occurred a single time. Roughly 1.8% of the sample comes from the top ten. V lost 0 bases and J lost 0 bases; the stretch between them is 11 bases long. CDR1 and CDR2 are drawn from the germline V gene (reference sequence): LNHDA, SQIVND. From the cysteine through the phenylalanine, the CDR3 covers 16 amino acids. The only DNA kept is the CDR3, 48 bases in frame from the first base.

The chain is assembled from TRBV19 and TRBJ1-1; the D region possibly corresponds to TRBD1 (5 bases align). This clonotype was sampled from a woman in her 40s with glioma. This sample comprised PBMCs, obtained from a glioma patient whose treatment included an IDH1 peptide vaccine. At the DNA level, the sequence is TGTGCCAGTAGTATAGATCAGGGTCGGATGAACACTGAAGCTTTCTTT. Its protein is CASSIDQGRMNTEAFF. Full variable domain (CDR3 extended with the reference TRBV19 and TRBJ1-1 proteins): DGGITQSPKYLFRKEGQNVTLSCEQNLNHDAMYWYRQDPGQGLRLIYYSQIVNDFQKGDIAEGYSVSREKKESFPLTVTSAQKNPTAFYLCASSIDQGRMNTEAFFGQGTRLTVV.